The following is a T cell receptor beta chain sequence with its context. This clone has a single count. Its target antigen remains unknown. No much larger clone exists at a distance of one base, and base qualities are not known. This sample was included in a study of T cell responses to AZD1222 COVID-19 vaccine (dated by TCRdb to the early 2020s). Context from the whole study: TCR sequencing was performed for 230 to 250 trial participants, of whom around 210 were given two doses of AZD1222 and around 25 were given two doses of MenACWY control vaccine. Enrollment into the trials was organized by age into subgroups of 18-55, 56-69 and 70-plus years, and those subgroups contained about 160, 30 and 59 TCR-sequenced participants, respectively. The investigation overall reported the following: After two AZD1222 doses, spike-specific TCR breadth and depth were significantly higher than at day 0 and than in MenACWY recipients. Most participants were white British and females outnumbered males, and the authors suggested that clonal diversity may have been underestimated. Conclusions about previously exposed vaccinees were limited because only six or seven AZD1222 recipients were SARS-CoV-2 seropositive at baseline. In the small 56-69-year group, the increase in depth fell short of significance, most likely because of low power. Because no day 14 peak-response samples were available, repertoires were characterized only after the peak T cell response. The whole spike protein was spanned by vaccine-associated CD4 TCRs, and dominant responses were seen in regions 160-218 and 743-854. Nearly half of unique spike-specific TCRs reportedly recognized epitopes outside regions mutated in the B.1.351 and B.1.1.7 variants.

Interpreted using the paper, the time point label stands for: baseline before first vaccination. Reading the label with the study, this specimen's treatment or condition is: meningococcal conjugate vaccine given as trial control. Samples from vaccinated people were obtained from the UK trials COV001 and COV002, which included a single-blind randomized controlled phase 2/3 trial of AZD1222 (ChAdOx1 nCoV-19) in healthy adults. Trial participant PBMC samples were collected at day 0 and day 28 after the second dose for TCRbeta chain sequencing. The CDR3 regions of human TCRbeta chains were subjected to immunosequencing. The paper's processing steps were these. Repertoire TCRs were checked for matches against a reference library of SARS-CoV-2-specific TCRs that had been generated using the MIRA antigen-specificity platform. Breadth was defined as the fraction of unique TCRs that were SARS-CoV-2-associated. Depth was defined as the fraction of total T cells that were SARS-CoV-2-associated. Using the MIRA data, each spike-specific TCR was assigned both to the spike region to which the TCR was reactive and to a CD4 or CD8 class. Log10-transformed breadth and depth values were compared by one-way ANOVA with Sidak's multiple comparisons tests. Sourced from immuneACCESS, this table was stored by TCRdb with only in-frame sequences that have V and J called. A share of the clones is absent; for the studies checked, an unresolved V gene accounts for under half, and the remainder has no known explanation. V and J calls and clone size are those listed in that table; D and trimming were worked out from the DNA. The sample data list about 220,000 clones, and about 93% of these were observed just once. 0.9% to 1.1% of the sample is taken by the ten largest.

CDR1 SQVTM and CDR2 ANQGSEA are derived from the germline V gene. The CDR3 holds 12 amino acids from the cysteine to the phenylalanine. The retained sequence is limited to the CDR3, 36 bases, with the frame set at the first base. V and J are truncated by 7 bases and 4 bases respectively, leaving an intervening sequence of 13 bases. This sequence was found in an adult in good health. This chain is built from TRBV29-1 and TRBJ1-1, with an unclear D gene assignment. This specimen was peripheral blood, taken on day 0 of MenACWY control vaccination. The CDR3 in this case is CSALESSTEAFF. The DNA sequence is given as TGCAGCGCCCTGGAGAGTTCCACTGAAGCTTTCTTT.